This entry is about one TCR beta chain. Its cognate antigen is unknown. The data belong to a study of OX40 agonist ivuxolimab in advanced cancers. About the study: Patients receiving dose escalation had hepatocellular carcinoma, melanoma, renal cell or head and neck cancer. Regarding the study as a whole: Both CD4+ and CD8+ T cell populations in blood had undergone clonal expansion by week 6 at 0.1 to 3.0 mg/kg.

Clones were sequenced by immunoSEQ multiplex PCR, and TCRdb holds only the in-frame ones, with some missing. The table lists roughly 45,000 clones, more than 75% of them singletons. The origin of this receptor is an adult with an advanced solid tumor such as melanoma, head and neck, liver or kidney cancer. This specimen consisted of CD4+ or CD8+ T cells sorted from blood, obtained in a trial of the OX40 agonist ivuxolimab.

In nucleotides, the CDR3 is TGTGCCAGCAGTTACTTGGGGCCGGCTTTCTTT. It yields the protein CASSYLGPAFF. The chain links TRBV6-5 to TRBJ1-1; TRBD1 might be the D (5 bases). From germline, CDR1 is MNHEY and CDR2 SVGAGI. There are 11 residues in the CDR3. V lost 1 base, J lost 11 bases, and 8 bases lay in between.